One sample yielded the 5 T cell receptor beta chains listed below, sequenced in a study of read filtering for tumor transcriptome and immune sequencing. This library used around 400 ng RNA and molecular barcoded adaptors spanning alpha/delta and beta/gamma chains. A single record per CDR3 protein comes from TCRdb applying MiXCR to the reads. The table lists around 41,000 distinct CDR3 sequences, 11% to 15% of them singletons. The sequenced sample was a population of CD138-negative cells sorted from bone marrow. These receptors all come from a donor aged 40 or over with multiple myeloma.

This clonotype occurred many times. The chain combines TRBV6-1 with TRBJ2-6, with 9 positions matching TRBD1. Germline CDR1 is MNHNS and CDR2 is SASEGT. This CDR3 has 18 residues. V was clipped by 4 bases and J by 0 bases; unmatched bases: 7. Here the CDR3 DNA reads TGTGCCAGCAGTGGGATTGGACAGGGGCTCTCTGGGGCCAACGTCCTGACTTTC. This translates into CASSGIGQGLSGANVLTF.

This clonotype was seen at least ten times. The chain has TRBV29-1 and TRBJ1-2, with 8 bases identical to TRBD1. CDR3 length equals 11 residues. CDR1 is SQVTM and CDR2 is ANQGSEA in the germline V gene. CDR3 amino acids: CSSGTGNGYTF. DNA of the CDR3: TGCAGTTCCGGGACAGGCAATGGCTACACCTTC.

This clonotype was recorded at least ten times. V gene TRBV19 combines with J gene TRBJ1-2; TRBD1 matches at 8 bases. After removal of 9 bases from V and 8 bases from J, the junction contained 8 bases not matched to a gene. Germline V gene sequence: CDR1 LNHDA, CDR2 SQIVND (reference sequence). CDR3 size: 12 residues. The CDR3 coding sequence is TGTGCCAGCCGGACAGGGTTGAGAGGCTACACCTTC. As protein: CASRTGLRGYTF.

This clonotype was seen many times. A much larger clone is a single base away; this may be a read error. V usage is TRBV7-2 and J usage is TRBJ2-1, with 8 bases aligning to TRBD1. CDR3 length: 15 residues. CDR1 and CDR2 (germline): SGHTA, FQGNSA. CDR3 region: CASSRWDRSYNGQFF. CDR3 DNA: TGTGCCAGCAGCAGATGGGACAGGTCCTACAATGGGCAGTTCTTC.

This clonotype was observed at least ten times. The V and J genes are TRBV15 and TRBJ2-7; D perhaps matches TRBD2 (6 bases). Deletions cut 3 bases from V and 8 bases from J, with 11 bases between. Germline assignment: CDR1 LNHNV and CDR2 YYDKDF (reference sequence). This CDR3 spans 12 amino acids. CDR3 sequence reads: CATSSDGGKQYF. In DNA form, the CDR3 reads TGTGCCACCAGCAGTGATGGAGGGAAGCAGTACTTC.